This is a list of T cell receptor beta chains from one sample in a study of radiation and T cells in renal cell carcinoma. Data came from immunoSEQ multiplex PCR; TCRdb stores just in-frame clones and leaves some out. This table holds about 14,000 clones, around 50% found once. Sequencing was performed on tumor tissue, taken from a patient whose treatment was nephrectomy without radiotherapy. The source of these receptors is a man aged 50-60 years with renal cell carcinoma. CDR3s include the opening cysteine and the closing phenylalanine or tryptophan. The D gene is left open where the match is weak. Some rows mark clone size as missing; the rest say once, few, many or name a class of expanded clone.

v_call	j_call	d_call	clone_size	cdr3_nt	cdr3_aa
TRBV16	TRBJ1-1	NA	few	TGTGCCAGCAGCCAGGGAGGCACCCCCCGGGCTTTCTTT	CASSQGGTPRAFF
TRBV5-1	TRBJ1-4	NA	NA	TGCGCCAGCAGCCCTAGCGGGGGGACAACTAATGAAAAACTGTTTTTT	CASSPSGGTTNEKLFF
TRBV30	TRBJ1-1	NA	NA	TGTGCCTGGAGTGTGGGGGGGTTGGCTTTCTTT	CAWSVGGLAFF
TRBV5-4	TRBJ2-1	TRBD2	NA	TGTGCCAGCAGCCGGACTAGCGGGGTCTACAATGAGCAGTTCTTC	CASSRTSGVYNEQFF
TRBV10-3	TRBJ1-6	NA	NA	TGTGCCATCAGCGGCGGGGGAGGGGAAGATTCACCCCTCCACTTT	CAISGGGGEDSPLHF
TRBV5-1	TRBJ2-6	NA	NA	TGCGCCAGCAACACGGAAAAGAGCTCTGGGGCCAACGTCCTGACTTTC	CASNTEKSSGANVLTF
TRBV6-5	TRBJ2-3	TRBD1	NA	TGTGCCAGCAGTAGGACAGGGGGGCCGGATACGCAGTATTTT	CASSRTGGPDTQYF
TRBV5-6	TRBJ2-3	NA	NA	TGTGCCAGCAGCTTTATTACGAGAAGCACAGATACGCAGTATTTT	CASSFITRSTDTQYF
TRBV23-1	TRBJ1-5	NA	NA	TGCGCCAGCAGCGGCAATCAGCCCCAGCATTTT	CASSGNQPQHF
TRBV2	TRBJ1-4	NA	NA	TGTGCCAGCAGTGAAACTGGGTGGGGCGGTGAAAAACTGTTTTTT	CASSETGWGGEKLFF
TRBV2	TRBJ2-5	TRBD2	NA	TGTGCCAGCAGCGCGACGGTCGGGGGGGAGACCCAGTACTTC	CASSATVGGETQYF
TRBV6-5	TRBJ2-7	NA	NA	TGTGCCAGCAGTTACAGGGAACCACCCGGCTACGAGCAGTACTTC	CASSYREPPGYEQYF
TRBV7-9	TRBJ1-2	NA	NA	TGTGCCAGCAGTCGGCCGGGCCTTGGGGACTATGGCTACACCTTC	CASSRPGLGDYGYTF
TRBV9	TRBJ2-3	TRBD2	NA	TGTGCCAGCAGCGTAGTGAGACTAGCGGGGGGCCCGCTTAGGAGAGATACGCAGTATTTT	CASSVVRLAGGPLRRDTQYF
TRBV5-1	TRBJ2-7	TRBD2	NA	TGCGCCAGCAGCTTGGATGCGGCGGGGGGGCTCGAGCAGTACTTC	CASSLDAAGGLEQYF
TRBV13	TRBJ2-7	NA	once	TGTGCCAGCAGCTTTGGGAGAGGGGCCTCCTACGAGCAGTACTTC	CASSFGRGASYEQYF
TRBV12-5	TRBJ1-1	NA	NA	TGTGCTAGTGGTTTGGTACACGGGAGCACTGAAGCTTTCTTT	CASGLVHGSTEAFF
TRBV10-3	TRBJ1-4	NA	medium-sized	TGTGCCATCAGTGAGACATCAGGGATGAGTGAAAAACTGTTTTTT	CAISETSGMSEKLFF
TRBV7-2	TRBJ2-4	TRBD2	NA	TGTGCCAGCAGCTTTAGCGGGGGGTGGAAAAACATTCAGTACTTC	CASSFSGGWKNIQYF
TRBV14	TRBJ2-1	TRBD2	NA	TGTGCCAGCAGCCCCGGTATGGGGCGGGGGGCAAACAATGAGCAGTTCTTC	CASSPGMGRGANNEQFF
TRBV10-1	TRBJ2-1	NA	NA	TGCGCCAGCAGTGGCCCCTACAATGAGCAGTTCTTC	CASSGPYNEQFF
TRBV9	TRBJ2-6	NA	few	TGTGCCAGCAGCGTACTCAACTCTGGGGCCAACGTCCTGACTTTC	CASSVLNSGANVLTF
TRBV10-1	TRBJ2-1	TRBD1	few	TGCGCCACCTCGGACAGGGCCCCCTACAATGAGCAGTTCTTC	CATSDRAPYNEQFF
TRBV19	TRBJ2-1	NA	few	TGTGCCAGTAGTATAGGCCCCCCAGGGTCTAGCAATGAGCAGTTCTTC	CASSIGPPGSSNEQFF